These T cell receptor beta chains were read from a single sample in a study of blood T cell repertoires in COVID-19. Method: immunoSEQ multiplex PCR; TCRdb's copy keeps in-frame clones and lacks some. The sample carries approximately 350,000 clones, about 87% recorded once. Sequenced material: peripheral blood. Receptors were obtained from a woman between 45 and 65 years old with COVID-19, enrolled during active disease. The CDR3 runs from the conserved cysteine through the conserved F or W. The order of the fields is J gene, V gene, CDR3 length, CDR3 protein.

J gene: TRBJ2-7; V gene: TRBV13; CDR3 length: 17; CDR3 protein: CASSLRVIQGQTYEQYF
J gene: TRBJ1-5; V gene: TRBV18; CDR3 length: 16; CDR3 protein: CASSPWARNSNQPQHF
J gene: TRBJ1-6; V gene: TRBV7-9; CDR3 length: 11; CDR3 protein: CASSLGPPLHF
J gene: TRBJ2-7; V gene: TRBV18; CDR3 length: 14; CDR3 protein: CASSQINEEPEQYF
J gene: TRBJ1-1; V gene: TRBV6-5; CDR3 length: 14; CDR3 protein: CASGSDRGRGVAFF
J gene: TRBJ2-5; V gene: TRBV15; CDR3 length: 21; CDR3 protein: CATSRHLLGTSGSSLRETQYF
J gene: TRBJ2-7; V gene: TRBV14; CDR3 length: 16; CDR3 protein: CASSQDRGLNVDEQYF
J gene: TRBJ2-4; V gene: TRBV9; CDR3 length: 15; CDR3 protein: CASTPGDGAKNIQYF
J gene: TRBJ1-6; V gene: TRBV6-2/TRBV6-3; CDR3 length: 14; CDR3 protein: CASSYSLRASPLHF
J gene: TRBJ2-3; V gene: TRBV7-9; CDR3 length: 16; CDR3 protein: CASSSRRGGATDTQYF
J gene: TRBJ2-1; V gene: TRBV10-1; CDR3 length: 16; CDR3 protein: CASSESPGQGLNEQFF
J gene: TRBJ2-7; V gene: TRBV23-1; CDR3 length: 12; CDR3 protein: CASSQGQQEQYF
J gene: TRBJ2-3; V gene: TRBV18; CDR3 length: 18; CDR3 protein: CASSPQVLRTGGPDTQYF
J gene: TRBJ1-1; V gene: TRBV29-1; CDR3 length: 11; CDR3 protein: CSVESTGEAFF
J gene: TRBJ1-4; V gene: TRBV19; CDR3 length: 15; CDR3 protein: CASSPNRDRGEKLFF
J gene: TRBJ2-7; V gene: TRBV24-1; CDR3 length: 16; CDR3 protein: CATSESGRGSSYEQYF
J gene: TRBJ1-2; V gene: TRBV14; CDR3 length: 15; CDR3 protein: CASSQGSAGAIGYTF
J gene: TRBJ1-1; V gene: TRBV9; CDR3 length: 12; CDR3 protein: CASPRGVNEAFF
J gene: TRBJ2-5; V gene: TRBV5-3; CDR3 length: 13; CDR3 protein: CARRRGWAETQYF
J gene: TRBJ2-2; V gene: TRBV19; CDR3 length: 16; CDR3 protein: CASRDRDRGVGGELFF
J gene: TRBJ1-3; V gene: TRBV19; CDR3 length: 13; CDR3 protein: CASSRNSGNTIYF
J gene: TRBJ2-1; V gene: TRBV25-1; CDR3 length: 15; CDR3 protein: CASSDALAGYNEQFF
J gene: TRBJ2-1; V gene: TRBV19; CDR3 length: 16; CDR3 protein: CASSTLSGGLYNEQFF
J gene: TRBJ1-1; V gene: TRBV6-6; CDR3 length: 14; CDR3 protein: CAIRDRGDYTEAFF
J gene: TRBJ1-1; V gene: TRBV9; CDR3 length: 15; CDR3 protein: CASSVDPGSNTEAFF
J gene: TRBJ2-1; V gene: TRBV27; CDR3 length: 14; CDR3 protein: CASSLSDRGHEQFF
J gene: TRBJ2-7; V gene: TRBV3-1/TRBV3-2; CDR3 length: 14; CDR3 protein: CASSQDLGGLEQYF
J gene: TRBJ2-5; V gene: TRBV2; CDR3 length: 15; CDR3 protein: CASSGFGLAGETQYF
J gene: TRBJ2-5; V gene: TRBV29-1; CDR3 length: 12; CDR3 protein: CSVGGQQETQYF
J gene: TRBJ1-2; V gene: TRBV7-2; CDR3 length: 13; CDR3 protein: CASSEDMFYGYTF
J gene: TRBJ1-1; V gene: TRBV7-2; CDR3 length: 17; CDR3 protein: CASSAGTGGTRFTEAFF
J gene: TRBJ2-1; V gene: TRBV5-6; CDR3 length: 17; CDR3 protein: CASSPPQGSSSYNEQFF
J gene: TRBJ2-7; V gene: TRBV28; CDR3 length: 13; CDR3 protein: CASSLGGRDEQYF
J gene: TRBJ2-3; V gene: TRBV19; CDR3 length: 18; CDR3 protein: CASSVVIKLAGGVNTQYF
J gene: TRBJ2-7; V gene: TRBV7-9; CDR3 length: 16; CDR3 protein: CASSLEPGRGSREQYF
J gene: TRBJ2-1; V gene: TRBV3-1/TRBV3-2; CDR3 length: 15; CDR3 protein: CASSPTPSSYNEQFF
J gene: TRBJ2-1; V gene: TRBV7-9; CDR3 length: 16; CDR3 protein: CASSPALGTTYNEQFF
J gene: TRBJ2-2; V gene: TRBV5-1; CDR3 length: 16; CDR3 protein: CASSPSRIVNTGELFF
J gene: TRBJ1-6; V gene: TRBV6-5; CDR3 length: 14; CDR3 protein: CASSPQVENSPLHF
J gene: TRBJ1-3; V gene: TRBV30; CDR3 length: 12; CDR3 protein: CAWTGGGNTIYF
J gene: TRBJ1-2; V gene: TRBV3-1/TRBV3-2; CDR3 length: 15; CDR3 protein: CASSPDRAYNYGYTF
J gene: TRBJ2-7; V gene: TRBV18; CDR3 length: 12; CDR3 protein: CASSQNSYEQYF
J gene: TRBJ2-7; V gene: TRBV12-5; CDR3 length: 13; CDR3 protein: CASGATVSYEQYF
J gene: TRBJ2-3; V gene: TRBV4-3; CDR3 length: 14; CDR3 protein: CASSLRLRTDTQYF
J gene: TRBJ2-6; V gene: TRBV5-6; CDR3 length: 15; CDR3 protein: CASSTGVSGANVLTF